The 6 T cell receptor beta chains below come from one sample, sequenced in a study of immune evolution from preneoplasia to lung adenocarcinoma. Generated by immunoSEQ multiplex PCR, the TCRdb table keeps only in-frame clones and is missing some. This table has about 9,600 clones, 90% appearing once. The sequencing input was FFPE invasive lung adenocarcinoma tissue. Receptors originate from a person aged 70 to 79 with invasive lung adenocarcinoma.

The chain joins TRBV29-1 to TRBJ2-2; a possible D gene is TRBD1 (5 bases). Looked up from germline, CDR1 is SQVTM and CDR2 is ANQGSEA. The CDR3 extends over 13 amino acids. The germline V and J ends were trimmed by 4 bases and 2 bases, with 8 bases remaining between them. Here the CDR3 reads CSVGTPNTGELFF. The DNA for the CDR3 is TGCAGCGTTGGGACACCTAACACCGGGGAGCTGTTTTTT.

The CDR3 is CASSLVGGPANTGELFF. For the CDR3, the DNA is TGTGCCAGCAGCTTGGTGGGGGGACCCGCGAACACCGGGGAGCTGTTTTTT. V gene TRBV5-6 combines with J gene TRBJ2-2, with a tentative D call TRBD2 (6 bases). Looked up from germline, CDR1 is SGHDT and CDR2 is YYEEEE. This CDR3 is 17 amino acids long. V lost 0 bases and J lost 0, with 12 bases in between.

This sequence joins TRBV11-2 and TRBJ2-7; TRBD2 agrees at 10 bases. Per germline, CDR1 SGHAT and CDR2 FQNNGV. V gave up 0 bases and J gave up 6 bases; unmatched junction bases: 5. This CDR3 contains 15 residues. The CDR3 sequence is CASSLDPSGSSEQYF. DNA for the CDR3: TGTGCCAGCAGCTTAGACCCTAGCGGGAGTAGCGAGCAGTACTTC.

CDR3: CASRIETGSEQYF. The CDR3 DNA reads as TGTGCCAGCAGGATCGAAACAGGGTCCGAGCAGTACTTC. This chain connects TRBV2 to TRBJ2-7; TRBD1 is a possible D gene (6 bases). Germline V gives CDR1 SNHLY, CDR2 FYNNEI. The CDR3 covers 13 residues. Trimming cost V 6 bases and J 6 bases, with 15 bases left between them.

This clone was picked up one time. This rearrangement joins TRBV6-5 to TRBJ1-1, with D possibly being TRBD1 (6 bases). Trimming left V 2 bases short and J 2 bases short, with 12 bases between. CDR3 length: 15 residues. Germline CDR1 MNHEY, CDR2 SVGAGI. CDR3 sequence (DNA): TGTGCCAGCAGTTACGACAGGTGGTTCAACACTGAAGCTTTCTTT. It is translated as CASSYDRWFNTEAFF.

V and J are TRBV6-5 and TRBJ2-1; D uncertain. CDR1 is MNHEY, CDR2 SVGAGI, per germline. Trimming took off 0 bases at V and 10 bases at J, with 10 bases between the two ends. The CDR3 runs 13 residues. The CDR3 DNA reads as TGTGCCAGCAGTTACTCTCAGCGCCAGGAGCAGTTCTTC. It translates to CASSYSQRQEQFF.